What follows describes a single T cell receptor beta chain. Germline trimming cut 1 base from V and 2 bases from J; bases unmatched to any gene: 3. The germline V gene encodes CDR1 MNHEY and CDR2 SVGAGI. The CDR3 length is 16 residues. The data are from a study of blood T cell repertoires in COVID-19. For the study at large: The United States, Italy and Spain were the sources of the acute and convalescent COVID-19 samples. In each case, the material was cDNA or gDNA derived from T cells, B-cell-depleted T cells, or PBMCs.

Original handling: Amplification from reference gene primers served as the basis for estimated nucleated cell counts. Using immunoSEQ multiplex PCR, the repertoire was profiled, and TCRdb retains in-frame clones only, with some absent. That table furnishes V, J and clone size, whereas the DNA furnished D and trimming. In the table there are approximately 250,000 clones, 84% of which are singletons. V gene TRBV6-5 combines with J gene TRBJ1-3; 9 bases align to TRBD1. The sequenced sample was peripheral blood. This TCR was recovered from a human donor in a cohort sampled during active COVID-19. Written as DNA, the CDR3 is TGTGCCAGCAGTTACTACGGGACAGGGACTGGAAACACCATATATTTT. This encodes CASSYYGTGTGNTIYF.